This T cell receptor beta chain is drawn from a study of blood T cell repertoires in COVID-19. Study as a whole: Specimens from acute and convalescent COVID-19 originated in the United States, Italy and Spain. Sources were T cells, B-cell-depleted T cells, or PBMCs; the material itself was cDNA or gDNA.

V lost 5 bases and J lost 3, with 11 bases in between. This CDR3 spans 13 amino acids. The germline V gene has CDR1 SNHLY and CDR2 FYNNEI. How the authors handled the data: Reference gene primer amplification gave nucleated cell count estimates. The data were produced by immunoSEQ multiplex PCR, yet TCRdb's version contains in-frame clones alone and is incomplete. That table gives V, J and clone size, and the DNA gave D and trimming. The sample lists more than 6,500 clones, 80% to 90% occurring once. The V call is TRBV2, the J call TRBJ2-7; D not certain. This receptor was identified in a man at least 80 years old with active COVID-19. The sequenced sample was peripheral blood. The CDR3 DNA reads as TGTGCCAGCAGTCTCGACAATAACTACGAGCAGTACTTC. It codes for CASSLDNNYEQYF.